This paragraph reports one T cell receptor (beta chain). The target antigen is unknown. At one end the junction does not follow the germline gene, possibly because of a read error. This entry belongs to a study of cytomegalovirus exposure and HLA in healthy donors. The study's findings and limits: It was reported that the classifier diagnosed cytomegalovirus status with high specificity and sensitivity in both the original and validation cohorts.

The PCR used 60 Vbeta and 13 Jbeta primers. Using immunoSEQ multiplex PCR, the repertoire was profiled, and TCRdb retains in-frame clones only, with some absent. The sample has 85,000 to 100,000 clones; more than 60% are singletons. Germline CDR1 SSHAT, CDR2 FNYEAQ (reference sequence). The CDR3 loop spans 15 amino acids. The TCR was taken from a man in his fifties or sixties in good health and CMV-seropositive. J is TRBJ2-5 and V is TRBV7-7; D is uncertain. The material sequenced was PBMCs. CDR3 DNA sequence: TGTGCTAGCAGCATGAGACCAGGCACTCAAGAGACCCAGTACTTC. Translating gives CASSMRPGTQETQYF.